Below, 8 T cell receptor beta chains from the same sample are listed, as sequenced in a study of vaccination and CD4 T cells after COVID-19. Treatment: approximately 11-day PBMC culture with coronavirus spike peptide pools or control peptides (ViraFEST assay). The Oncomine TCR Beta short-read assay sequenced DNA from cultured CD4+ T cells. TCRdb re-called the PCR reads with MiXCR, one entry per CDR3 protein. The repertoire holds fewer than 13,000 distinct CDR3 sequences, with 46% as singletons. These TCRs' antigens remain unknown. The sequenced sample consisted of CD4+ T cells from blood, cultured in vitro. These receptors were collected from a human donor who had recovered from COVID-19.

This rearrangement joins TRBV12-3 or TRBV12-4 to TRBJ2-2, with 7 bases fitting TRBD2. V was clipped by 6 bases and J by 1 base; unmatched bases: 8. This CDR3 region has 16 residues. The CDR3 loop is CASRMSGGGNTGELFF. For the CDR3, the DNA is TGTGCCAGCAGGATGTCTGGCGGGGGGAACACCGGGGAGCTGTTTTTT.

The chain has TRBV18 and TRBJ2-7; D unclear. CDR1 KGHSH and CDR2 LQKENI come from the germline V gene. This CDR3 is built from 13 residues. V was pared by 3 bases and J by 6 bases, with 12 bases between. The CDR3 region is CASSPAGSPEQYF. For the CDR3, the DNA is TGTGCCAGCTCACCTGCTGGTAGTCCCGAGCAGTACTTC.

In DNA, the CDR3 is TGTGCCAGCAGTTACTCCAGGGGGGTTGCAAGCTCCTACGAGCAGTACTTC. As protein: CASSYSRGVASSYEQYF. This sequence joins TRBV6-5 and TRBJ2-7; possibly TRBD1 for D (7 bases). The CDR3 contains 17 residues. Per germline, CDR1 MNHEY and CDR2 SVGAGI. V lost 0 bases, J lost 0 bases, and 15 bases lay in between.

This clonotype was counted only a few times. The rearrangement joins TRBV30 to TRBJ1-2; D is ambiguous. The CDR3 runs to 13 residues. Germline V gene data show CDR1 as GTSNPN and CDR2 as SVGIG (reference sequence). Between the trimmed V and J ends, which lost 0 bases and 2 bases, there was a span of 7 bases. The CDR3 DNA reads as TGTGCCTGGAGTGTACCTGGAAACTATGGCTACACCTTC. It specifies CAWSVPGNYGYTF. The variable domain in full, with the rest retrieved from reference TRBV30 and TRBJ1-2, is SQTIHQWPATLVQPVGSPLSLECTVEGTSNPNLYWYRQAAGRGLQLLFYSVGIGQISSEVPQNLSASRPQDRQFILSSKKLLLSDSGFYLCAWSVPGNYGYTFGSGTRLTVV.

The chain couples TRBV24-1 to TRBJ1-3; D is unresolved. Germline lookup yields CDR1 KGHDR and CDR2 SFDVKD. V lost 8 bases and J 0 bases, leaving 7 bases between the germline ends. This CDR3 has 13 residues. The CDR3 protein is CATKEYSGNTIYF. CDR3 DNA: TGTGCCACCAAGGAATACTCTGGAAACACCATATATTTT.

This clonotype has only a few counts. CDR3 in DNA: TGCAGTGCTGTCGGACAGGGAAACTATGGCTACACCTTC. Protein: CSAVGQGNYGYTF. V gene TRBV20-1 combines with J gene TRBJ1-2; 8 bases fit TRBD1. This CDR3 is 13 amino acids long. V shed 5 bases and J 2 bases; nucleotides not matched to a gene: 4. The germline V gene encodes CDR1 DFQATT and CDR2 SNEGSKA (reference sequence).

This chain links TRBV7-7 with TRBJ1-1; D gene ambiguous. Per germline, CDR1 SSHAT and CDR2 FNYEAQ (reference sequence). V shed 1 base and J shed 1 base, with 10 bases lying between them. The CDR3 is made up of 15 amino acids. The CDR3, as DNA: TGTGCCAGCAGCTTAGAGGAGGGAGCGAACACTGAAGCTTTCTTT. The encoded protein is CASSLEEGANTEAFF.

The J gene is TRBJ1-2, the V gene TRBV4-1, with D perhaps TRBD1 (5 bases). The CDR3 extends over 19 amino acids. Deletions cut 3 bases from V and 0 bases from J, with 23 bases between. Germline V lookup: CDR1 MGHRA, CDR2 YSYEKL. For the CDR3, the DNA is TGCGCCAGCAGCCAGGGACTCCTACGTTTGCGTGTGACTAACTATGGCTACACCTTC. This encodes CASSQGLLRLRVTNYGYTF.